This paragraph covers one T cell receptor beta chain sequence. This sample is part of a study of T cells after somatic rescue of genetic block. Per the germline V gene, CDR1 is KGHSH and CDR2 is LQKENI. V lost 6 bases and J 8 bases, leaving 25 bases between the germline ends. The CDR3 extends over 16 amino acids. Profiled with immunoSEQ multiplex PCR; TCRdb holds only in-frame clones, not every one. This table holds about 10,000 clones, about 67% found once. Sample: peripheral blood mononuclear cells (PBMCs). The TCR sequence derives from a boy aged 5-17 years. The rearrangement links TRBV18 to TRBJ1-2; a possible D gene is TRBD1 (5 bases). The chain's CDR3 is CASSPQGDGPQGGYTF. Written as DNA, the CDR3 is TGTGCCAGCTCCCCCCAGGGAGACGGCCCACAAGGGGGCTACACCTTC. The full variable domain, with the rest looked up from reference TRBV18 and TRBJ1-2, is NAGVMQNPRHLVRRRGQEARLRCSPMKGHSHVYWYRQLPEEGLKFMVYLQKENIIDESGMPKERFSAEFPKEGPSILRIQQVVRGDSAAYFCASSPQGDGPQGGYTFGSGTRLTVV.